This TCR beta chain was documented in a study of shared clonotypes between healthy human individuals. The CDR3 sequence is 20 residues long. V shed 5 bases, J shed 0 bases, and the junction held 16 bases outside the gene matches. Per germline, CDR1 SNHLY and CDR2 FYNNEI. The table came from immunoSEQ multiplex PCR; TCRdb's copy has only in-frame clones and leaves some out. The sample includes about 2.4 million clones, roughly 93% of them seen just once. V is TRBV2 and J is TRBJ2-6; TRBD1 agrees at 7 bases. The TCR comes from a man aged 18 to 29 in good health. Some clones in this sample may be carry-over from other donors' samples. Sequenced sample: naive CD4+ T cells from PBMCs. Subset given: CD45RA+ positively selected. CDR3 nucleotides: TGTGCCAGCAGTTTCTTCACCACCGGGACAGCGATCTCTGGGGCCAACGTCCTGACTTTC. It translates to CASSFFTTGTAISGANVLTF.